This TCR beta chain was identified in a study of blood T cell repertoires in COVID-19. From germline, CDR1 is LNHDA and CDR2 SQIVND (reference sequence). Trimming took off 4 bases at V and 6 bases at J, with 16 bases between the two ends. This CDR3 contains 15 residues. Method: immunoSEQ multiplex PCR; TCRdb's copy keeps in-frame clones and lacks some. The table has tens of thousands of clones, 75% to 95% seen once. This chain connects TRBV19 to TRBJ2-1; D possibly corresponds to TRBD2 (7 bases). The source is a human donor with active COVID-19. The donor label of this sample is uncertain. Specimen: peripheral blood. CDR3 in amino acids: CASSTPAGQRNEQFF. As DNA, the CDR3 is TGTGCCAGTAGTACTCCAGCGGGACAACGCAATGAGCAGTTCTTC.